These 13 T cell receptor beta chains were all obtained from the same sample, sequenced in a study of human T cells and chemical hapten exposure. TCRdb recomputed calls from the RACE reads with MiXCR, one row per CDR3 protein. The sample comprises some 70,000 distinct CDR3 sequences, 32% of which are singletons, and roughly 10% rests with the top ten. The time point denotes: patch test 1, 2 weeks after DPC sensitization. Treatment defined: therapeutic diphenylcyclopropenone sensitization with weekly scalp DPC. This specimen was whole blood, taken in connection with sensitization to the hapten diphenylcyclopropenone (DPC). The source is a man aged 35 to 55 with alopecia areata. Some clones in this sample may be carry-over from other donors' samples.

The chain recombines TRBV19 with TRBJ2-5; the match to TRBD1 covers 7 bases. After removal of 6 bases from V and 4 bases from J, the junction contained 8 bases not matched to a gene. Germline CDR1 reads LNHDA; CDR2 reads SQIVND (reference sequence). CDR3 length: 14 amino acids. The CDR3 region is CASRERQGAETQYF. The CDR3 DNA sequence: TGTGCCAGTAGAGAGCGACAGGGTGCAGAGACCCAGTACTTC.

This clonotype was found a few times. V gene TRBV6-6 combines with J gene TRBJ2-7; 7 bases align to TRBD2. CDR1 and CDR2 from the germline V gene are MNHNY and SVGAGI (reference sequence). The CDR3 consists of 16 residues. After removal of 0 bases from V and 0 bases from J, the junction contained 5 bases not matched to a gene. The CDR3 region has the DNA TGTGCCAGCAGTTACTCCCCCAGCGGGACCTCCTACGAGCAGTACTTC. Amino acids: CASSYSPSGTSYEQYF.

The chain has TRBV2 and TRBJ1-4; TRBD1 is a possible D gene (6 bases). Trimming removed 7 bases at V and 7 bases at J, with 10 bases between. The CDR3 length is 12 residues. Germline V gives CDR1 SNHLY, CDR2 FYNNEI. The CDR3 DNA follows: TGTGCCAGCAAAAGGGGGAGTGAAAAACTGTTTTTT. Translation: CASKRGSEKLFF.

This clonotype has a handful of counts. The chain has TRBV12-3 or TRBV12-4 and TRBJ2-3; D call uncertain. The CDR3 is 11 amino acids. Trimming removed 5 bases from V and 5 bases from J, with 5 bases in between. The DNA of the CDR3 is TGTGCCAGCAGTATTAGAGATACGCAGTATTTT. It specifies CASSIRDTQYF.

This clonotype was picked up a small number of times. This chain connects TRBV7-7 to TRBJ2-5; TRBD1 is a possible D gene (6 bases). CDR3 length: 14 residues. Germline values: CDR1 SSHAT, CDR2 FNYEAQ (reference sequence). With 1 base removed from V and 0 bases from J, the gap between germline ends came to 6 bases. Here the CDR3 reads CASSLGQDQETQYF. The DNA for the CDR3 is TGTGCCAGCAGCTTAGGACAGGACCAAGAGACCCAGTACTTC.

The V and J genes are TRBV3-1 and TRBJ2-5, with no clear D. The V gene's germline CDR1 is LGHDT and CDR2 YNNKEL (reference sequence). V lost 4 bases and J lost 5, with 8 bases in between. The CDR3 spans 12 residues. For the CDR3, the DNA is TGTGCCAGCAGCCGAGCTTTGGAGACCCAGTACTTC. The encoded protein is CASSRALETQYF.

The chain combines TRBV5-1 with TRBJ2-3; D is unresolved. The length of the CDR3 is 13 residues. V was pared by 2 bases and J by 3 bases, with 7 bases between. CDR1 SGHRS and CDR2 YFSETQ come from the germline V gene. CDR3 sequence (DNA): TGCGCCAGCAGCTTTGGCAGGACAGATACGCAGTATTTT. Encoded protein: CASSFGRTDTQYF.

This chain connects TRBV5-1 to TRBJ2-2; D is possibly TRBD2 (6 bases). Germline V gives CDR1 SGHRS, CDR2 YFSETQ. The CDR3 is 16 amino acids. The V gene lost 0 bases and the J gene lost 0 bases, with 9 bases spanning the gap. CDR3 bases: TGCGCCAGCAGCTTGGCGCGGGGCTCGAACACCGGGGAGCTGTTTTTT. Its protein product is CASSLARGSNTGELFF.

This clonotype was picked up many times. This chain links TRBV10-3 with TRBJ1-5; 8 bases match TRBD1. There are 18 residues in the CDR3. V lost 5 bases to trimming and J lost 0 bases; unmatched junction nucleotides: 12. CDR1 and CDR2 (germline): ENHRY, SYGVKD. In nucleotides, the CDR3 is TGTGCCATCAGTACCCAGGGGGCACACGGAGGTAGCAATCAGCCCCAGCATTTT. Protein product: CAISTQGAHGGSNQPQHF.

V and J are TRBV12-3 or TRBV12-4 and TRBJ2-1; the D is unclear. Trimming shortened V by 3 bases and J by 3 bases, and 9 bases separated the two germline ends. The CDR3 has 14 amino acids. The CDR3 protein is CASSFILYYNEQFF. DNA for the CDR3: TGTGCCAGCAGTTTCATCCTCTACTACAATGAGCAGTTCTTC.

This clonotype was detected only a few times. V usage is TRBV9 and J usage is TRBJ2-1; D remains ambiguous. This CDR3 has 15 residues. Germline assignment: CDR1 SGDLS and CDR2 YYNGEE. Trimming took off 3 bases at V and 0 bases at J, with 10 bases between the two ends. CDR3: CASSERPTSYNEQFF. CDR3 bases: TGTGCCAGCAGCGAGAGGCCCACCTCCTACAATGAGCAGTTCTTC.

This clonotype turned up a few times. This chain joins TRBV3-1 and TRBJ1-1; D is perhaps TRBD1 (5 bases). The germline CDR1 and CDR2 sequences are LGHDT and YNNKEL (reference sequence). V shed 1 base and J shed 1 base, with 13 bases lying between them. The CDR3 runs to 16 residues. This chain's CDR3 is CASSQGKGLWNTEAFF. CDR3 coding DNA: TGTGCCAGCAGCCAAGGGAAGGGGCTATGGAACACTGAAGCTTTCTTT. Full variable domain (outside the CDR3, taken from reference TRBV3-1 and TRBJ1-1): DTAVSQTPKYLVTQMGNDKSIKCEQNLGHDTMYWYKQDSKKFLKIMFSYNNKELIINETVPNRFSPKSPDKAHLNLHINSLELGDSAVYFCASSQGKGLWNTEAFFGQGTRLTVV.

V and J are TRBV4-1 and TRBJ2-7; the match to TRBD1 covers 11 bases. V lost 0 bases to trimming and J lost 2 bases; unmatched junction nucleotides: 3. This CDR3 is 16 amino acids long. The germline gives CDR1 MGHRA, CDR2 YSYEKL. The CDR3 protein is CASSQDGGQGAYEQYF. In DNA, the CDR3 is TGCGCCAGCAGCCAAGATGGGGGACAGGGGGCCTACGAGCAGTACTTC.